Given below is one T cell receptor beta chain in context. These data belong to a study of blood T cell repertoires in COVID-19. Study background: Whether acute or convalescent, the COVID-19 samples came from the United States, Italy and Spain. T cells, B-cell-depleted T cells, or PBMCs supplied cDNA or gDNA.

Original analysis: Reference gene primer amplification in the assay estimated nucleated cell counts. Data came from immunoSEQ multiplex PCR; TCRdb stores just in-frame clones and leaves some out. V, J and clone size reflect that table, while D and trimming were determined from the DNA. This sample carries approximately 240,000 clones, roughly 82% of them seen once, and the ten largest clones take 4% to 6%. The CDR3 is 15 residues long. V was cut by 0 bases and J by 4 bases, with 13 bases left in between. CDR1 is LNHNV and CDR2 is YYDKDF in the germline V gene (reference sequence). The specimen sequenced was peripheral blood. This receptor was taken from a woman at least 80 years old with active or convalescent COVID-19. The V and J genes are TRBV15 and TRBJ2-7; weak D call: TRBD2 (6 bases). In nucleotides, the CDR3 is TGTGCCACCAGCAGAGAACCCACGGAGGGGTACGAGCAGTACTTC. This gives the protein CATSREPTEGYEQYF.